One TCR beta chain is described in this entry. The antigen remains undetermined. The entry originates in a study of T cell responses to AZD1222 COVID-19 vaccine. Study results and limitations: It should be noted that donors were predominantly white British and more often female, and clonal diversity was possibly underestimated. Two doses of AZD1222 preceded a rise in Spike-specific TCR breadth and depth.

Libraries were prepared by immunoSEQ multiplex PCR; TCRdb keeps only in-frame clonotypes and omits some of them. The table lists about 210,000 clones, around 94% of them singletons. Trimming removed 4 bases at V and 4 bases at J, with 13 bases between. The CDR3 consists of 14 residues. Germline loops: CDR1 SGHRS, CDR2 YFSETQ. The chain carries TRBV5-1 and TRBJ2-3; TRBD2 is a possible D gene (6 bases). Material: peripheral blood, obtained 28 days after the second dose of the MenACWY control vaccine. This receptor was identified in an adult who received the MenACWY meningococcal vaccine as a control. CDR3 sequence reads: CASSGGSSPDTQYF. CDR3 DNA sequence: TGCGCCAGCAGCGGGGGGAGTAGCCCAGATACGCAGTATTTT.